Shown below are 5 T cell receptor beta chains from a single sample sequenced in a study of OX40 agonist ivuxolimab in advanced cancers. Libraries were prepared by immunoSEQ multiplex PCR; TCRdb keeps only in-frame clonotypes and omits some of them. The sample lists 16,000 or so clones; approximately 86% were seen once. The material sequenced was CD4+ or CD8+ T cells sorted from blood, taken in a trial of the OX40 agonist ivuxolimab. All receptors come from an adult with an advanced solid tumor such as melanoma, head and neck, liver or kidney cancer.

The rearrangement joins TRBV2 to TRBJ2-3, with 8 bases matching TRBD2. The CDR3 runs to 15 residues. Germline V CDR1 and CDR2: SNHLY, FYNNEI. V was clipped by 6 bases and J by 0 bases; unmatched bases: 5. CDR3 in amino acids: CASSYSGTSTDTQYF. CDR3 sequence (DNA): TGTGCCAGCAGCTATAGCGGGACGAGCACAGATACGCAGTATTTT.

The chain is built from TRBV5-5 and TRBJ2-3; either TRBD1 or TRBD2 may fit D (5 bases each). V gave up 7 bases and J gave up 3 bases, with 12 bases separating them. The CDR3 is made up of 13 amino acids. Germline V gene sequence: CDR1 SGHKS, CDR2 YYEKEE (reference sequence). The CDR3 reads CASLGTETDTQYF. The CDR3 bases are TGTGCCAGCTTAGGGACCGAAACAGATACGCAGTATTTT.

The chain combines TRBV7-3 with TRBJ2-5; D gene unclear. This CDR3 comprises 12 residues. Per germline, CDR1 SGHTA and CDR2 FQGTGA. The V and J ends lost 5 bases and 7 bases respectively, with 11 bases between them. The CDR3 spells CASSHDLGTQYF. The CDR3 DNA reads TGTGCCAGCAGCCACGATCTAGGGACCCAGTACTTC.

The rearrangement links TRBV18 to TRBJ2-3; the D gene is possibly TRBD2 (5 bases). V was clipped by 1 base and J by 1 base, with 6 bases between them. CDR3 length: 14 amino acids. Germline-derived CDR1 and CDR2 are KGHSH and LQKENI. The CDR3 DNA reads TGTGCCAGCTCACCACGGGAGCGCACAGATACGCAGTATTTT. Its translation: CASSPRERTDTQYF.

The genes are TRBV28 and TRBJ2-3, with D possibly TRBD1 on 6 matching bases. Between the trimmed V and J ends, which lost 3 bases and 1 base, there was a span of 20 bases. The CDR3 extends over 18 amino acids. Germline V lookup: CDR1 MDHEN, CDR2 SYDVKM. The CDR3 here is CASSFATITGMGTDTQYF. The CDR3 DNA reads as TGTGCCAGCAGTTTTGCGACCATAACAGGGATGGGCACAGATACGCAGTATTTT.